The source of this T cell receptor (beta chain) is a study of early T cells in non-severe SARS-CoV-2 infection. CDR1 and CDR2 from the germline V gene are SGHRS and YFSETQ. This CDR3 contains 15 residues. V was trimmed by 4 bases and J by 0 bases, leaving 11 bases between them. Unique molecular identifiers were attached to individual cDNA molecules. TCRdb reanalysed the 5' RACE reads using MiXCR and keeps one entry per CDR3 protein. Here the sample spans about 83,000 distinct CDR3 sequences, under 11% being singletons. V gene TRBV5-1 combines with J gene TRBJ2-1, with D uncertain. Source: whole blood, taken at baseline. The receptor's source is an adult who was a healthcare worker with PCR-confirmed SARS-CoV-2 infection or an uninfected control (not recorded which). In DNA, the CDR3 is TGCGCCAGCAGCCCCCCCTCGGACTCCTACAATGAGCAGTTCTTC. Translation gives CASSPPSDSYNEQFF.